This TCR beta chain stems from a study of cytomegalovirus exposure and HLA in healthy donors. The study's findings and limits: V- and J-gene trimming in TCR beta was tied to a missense DCLRE1C variant by an analysis performed later. TCR beta V segments were, for the most part, productive about 87% or about 30% of the time in an earlier analysis. The study put 150 to 200 TCR beta chains on its list as cytomegalovirus-associated. Compared with the roughly 670-donor mean, an Asian-associated ancestry cluster reportedly had fewer N-insertions, according to a later analysis.

About this clone: What it binds is not known.

PCR amplification relied on 60 Vbeta primers (plus 13 Jbeta primers). The method was immunoSEQ multiplex PCR; TCRdb's version includes in-frame clones alone and lacks a portion of them. The top ten hold 6.9% of the sample, which has under 130,000 clones, roughly 76% seen once. The receptor was derived from a man aged 30 to 45 in good health and CMV-seropositive. Sequencing input: PBMCs.

The CDR3 here is CASSIRDSMGQPQHF. The CDR3 coding sequence is TGTGCCAGCAGCATACGGGACAGTATGGGTCAGCCCCAGCATTTT. V usage is TRBV4-2 and J usage is TRBJ1-5; 7 nucleotides align to TRBD1. The CDR3 extends over 15 amino acids. The J segment lost 6 bases and the V segment lost 5 bases, leaving 10 bases of the junction unmatched. The germline CDR1 and CDR2 sequences are LGHNA and YNFKEQ.